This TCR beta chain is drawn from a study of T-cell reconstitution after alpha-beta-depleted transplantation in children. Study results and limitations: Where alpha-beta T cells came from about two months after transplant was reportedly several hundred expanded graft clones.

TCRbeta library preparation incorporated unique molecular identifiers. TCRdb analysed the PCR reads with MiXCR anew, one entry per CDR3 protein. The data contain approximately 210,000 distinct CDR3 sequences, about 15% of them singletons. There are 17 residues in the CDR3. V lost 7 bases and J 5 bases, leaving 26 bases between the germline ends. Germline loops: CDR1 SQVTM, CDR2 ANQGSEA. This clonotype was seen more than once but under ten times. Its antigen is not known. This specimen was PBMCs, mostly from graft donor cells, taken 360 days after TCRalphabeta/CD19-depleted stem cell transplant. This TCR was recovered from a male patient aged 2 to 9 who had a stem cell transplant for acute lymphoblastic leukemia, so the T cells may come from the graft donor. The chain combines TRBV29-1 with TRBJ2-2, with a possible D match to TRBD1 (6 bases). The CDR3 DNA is TGCAGCGCCACCGCCCTAGGAACAGGGAAAGGAACCGGGGAGCTGTTTTTT. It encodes CSATALGTGKGTGELFF.